Below, 28 T cell receptor beta chains from the same sample are listed, as sequenced in a study of CD8 T cells in Susac syndrome. Random hexamers were used to reverse transcribe an amount of roughly 0.5 to 1 ug RNA. Via MiXCR, TCRdb re-called the immunoSEQ multiplex PCR reads, giving one row per CDR3 protein. The data show 150,000 to 190,000 distinct CDR3 sequences, roughly 95% seen once. The sequencing input was CD8+ T cells from PBMCs. The source is a human donor with multiple sclerosis.

The chain links TRBV20-1 to TRBJ2-2; D is undetermined. Germline V gives CDR1 DFQATT, CDR2 SNEGSKA (reference sequence). This CDR3 spans 11 amino acids. Trimming took 2 bases from V and 6 from J, leaving 4 bases between them. The CDR3 sequence: CSARWAGELFF. The CDR3 DNA follows: TGCAGTGCTAGATGGGCCGGGGAGCTGTTTTTT.

This clonotype was detected once. J is TRBJ2-7 and V is TRBV29-1; tentative D call: TRBD2 (5 bases). CDR1 is SQVTM, CDR2 ANQGSEA, per germline. V was pared by 5 bases and J by 1 base, with 12 bases between. The CDR3 runs to 13 residues. The CDR3 sequence: CSVSRGASYEQYF. CDR3 sequence (DNA): TGCAGCGTTTCTCGGGGTGCATCCTACGAGCAGTACTTC.

This chain connects TRBV27 to TRBJ2-5, with 7 bases aligning to TRBD2. The ends lost 5 bases at V and 2 bases at J; junction bases unmatched: 8. From germline, CDR1 is MNHEY and CDR2 SMNVEV (reference sequence). The CDR3 sequence is 15 residues long. The DNA of the CDR3 is TGTGCCAGCAGTCTCGGACTAGGACTACAAGAGACCCAGTACTTC. Translated: CASSLGLGLQETQYF.

This chain links TRBV29-1 with TRBJ2-5; D possibly matches TRBD1 or TRBD2 (6 bases each). The germline V gene encodes CDR1 SQVTM and CDR2 ANQGSEA. V dropped 5 bases and J dropped 2 bases, with 15 bases sitting between them. This CDR3 region has 14 residues. The CDR3 DNA sequence: TGCAGCGTTACGCCCGGGGGCCCTCAAGAGACCCAGTACTTC. Residues: CSVTPGGPQETQYF. The full variable domain, its missing parts supplied by reference TRBV29-1 and TRBJ2-5, is SAVISQKPSRDICQRGTSLTIQCQVDSQVTMMFWYRQQPGQSLTLIATANQGSEATYESGFVIDKFPISRPNLTFSTLTVSNMSPEDSSIYLCSVTPGGPQETQYFGPGTRLLVL.

The chain is built from TRBV29-1 and TRBJ2-1, with D possibly matching TRBD1 (7 bases). Germline loops: CDR1 SQVTM, CDR2 ANQGSEA. The CDR3 contains 15 residues. Trimming took 6 bases from V and 4 from J, leaving 19 bases between them. CDR3 region: CSVRARDSIYNEQFF. DNA of the CDR3: TGCAGCGTGCGGGCGCGGGACAGTATTTACAATGAGCAGTTCTTC.

The chain recombines TRBV20-1 with TRBJ1-1; D unclear. V lost 5 bases to trimming and J lost 0 bases, with 10 bases between them. This CDR3 has 13 residues. Germline loops: CDR1 DFQATT, CDR2 SNEGSKA (reference sequence). DNA of the CDR3: TGCAGTGCTGAGGACGGAATGAACACTGAAGCTTTCTTT. This sequence encodes CSAEDGMNTEAFF.

The chain is built from TRBV7-8 and TRBJ2-5; the D gene is possibly TRBD2 (6 bases). Per germline, CDR1 SGHVS and CDR2 FQNEAQ. This CDR3 comprises 16 residues. Between the trimmed V and J ends, which lost 4 bases and 5 bases, there was a span of 20 bases. The CDR3 loop reads CASSSLSGPPRETQYF. The CDR3 nucleotides are TGTGCCAGCAGCTCCTTAAGCGGGCCCCCCCGGGAGACCCAGTACTTC.

The chain uses TRBV12-3 or TRBV12-4 and TRBJ1-2; D remains unclear. The V gene lost 3 bases and the J gene lost 6 bases, with 14 bases spanning the gap. The CDR3 has 14 amino acids. CDR3 DNA: TGTGCCAGCAGTTTGGGATCTACGAAGGATGGCTACACCTTC. Protein product: CASSLGSTKDGYTF.

CDR3 region: CASTLRGTGELFF. CDR3 coding DNA: TGTGCCAGCACCCTCCGCGGGACCGGGGAGCTGTTTTTT. The rearrangement uses TRBV3-1 and TRBJ2-2; tentatively, D is TRBD2 (5 bases). V was pared by 7 bases and J by 5 bases, with 11 bases between. This CDR3 is built from 13 residues. Germline V CDR1 and CDR2: LGHDT, YNNKEL (reference sequence).

The chain couples TRBV7-8 to TRBJ2-2, with D tentatively TRBD1 (5 bases). Between the trimmed V and J ends, which lost 1 base and 6 bases, there was a span of 21 bases. CDR3 length equals 18 residues. CDR1 SGHVS and CDR2 FQNEAQ come from the germline V gene. Written as DNA, the CDR3 is TGTGCCAGCAGCTTAGGGGCAGGGTTGGGATATTTCCCCGGGGAGCTGTTTTTT. Translation: CASSLGAGLGYFPGELFF.

This chain's CDR3 is CASSLSTGGADTEAFF. The CDR3, as DNA: TGTGCCAGCTCACTTTCGACAGGGGGCGCGGACACTGAAGCTTTCTTT. The J gene is TRBJ1-1, the V gene TRBV18, with 10 bases lining up with TRBD1. Germline loops: CDR1 KGHSH, CDR2 LQKENI. CDR3 size: 16 residues. V lost 4 bases and J lost 3; bases outside the gene matches: 8. Full variable domain (missing parts from reference TRBV18 and TRBJ1-1): NAGVMQNPRHLVRRRGQEARLRCSPMKGHSHVYWYRQLPEEGLKFMVYLQKENIIDESGMPKERFSAEFPKEGPSILRIQQVVRGDSAAYFCASSLSTGGADTEAFFGQGTRLTVV.

The genes are TRBV28 and TRBJ1-6; D uncertain. The CDR3 extends over 14 amino acids. The V gene lost 2 bases and the J gene lost 7 bases, with 9 bases spanning the gap. Germline-derived CDR1 and CDR2 are MDHEN and SYDVKM. DNA for the CDR3: TGTGCCAGCAGTTTACGGGGTCTAAATTCACCCCTCCACTTT. Its protein is CASSLRGLNSPLHF.

The chain employs TRBV9 and TRBJ2-7; D possibly matches TRBD1 or TRBD2 (5 bases each). Germline V lookup: CDR1 SGDLS, CDR2 YYNGEE. V was cut by 2 bases and J by 4 bases, with 13 bases left in between. The CDR3 is 14 amino acids. CDR3 amino acids: CASSVTGTGYEQYF. The CDR3 region has the DNA TGTGCCAGCAGCGTTACAGGTACGGGGTACGAGCAGTACTTC. The whole variable domain, remainder taken from reference TRBV9 and TRBJ2-7, is DSGVTQTPKHLITATGQRVTLRCSPRSGDLSVYWYQQSLDQGLQFLIQYYNGEERAKGNILERFSAQQFPDLHSELNLSSLELGDSALYFCASSVTGTGYEQYFGPGTRLTVT.

The chain links TRBV29-1 to TRBJ1-3, with D uncertain. V was shortened by 7 bases and J by 1 base, with 11 bases between the two germline ends. The germline V gene has CDR1 SQVTM and CDR2 ANQGSEA. The CDR3 is 13 amino acids. The DNA of the CDR3 is TGCAGCGCCTCCTCCGGATCTGGAAACACCATATATTTT. Its translation: CSASSGSGNTIYF.

The chain joins TRBV4-1 to TRBJ2-5; D remains unclear. This CDR3 comprises 14 residues. V lost 1 base, J lost 4 bases, and 10 bases lay in between. Germline V gene data show CDR1 as MGHRA and CDR2 as YSYEKL. In nucleotides, the CDR3 is TGCGCCAGCAGCCAAGTGGGCCGACGAGAGACCCAGTACTTC. The encoded protein is CASSQVGRRETQYF.

V usage is TRBV7-9 and J usage is TRBJ1-1; 9 bases align to TRBD1. The CDR3 loop spans 14 amino acids. CDR1 is SEHNR and CDR2 is FQNEAQ in the germline V gene (reference sequence). Losses at the gene ends were 5 bases for V and 3 bases for J; bases not matched to a gene: 4. Here the CDR3 reads CASSRGTGHTEAFF. The CDR3 nucleotides read TGTGCCAGCAGCCGAGGGACAGGGCACACTGAAGCTTTCTTT.

V gene TRBV11-2 combines with J gene TRBJ2-7, with 9 positions matching TRBD2. The V gene's germline CDR1 is SGHAT and CDR2 FQNNGV. J gave up 2 bases and V 5 bases, and 7 bases lay outside the gene matches. The CDR3 extends over 15 amino acids. DNA of the CDR3: TGTGCCAGCAGCCCCGGGGTAGCGGGGGCCTACGAGCAGTACTTC. Protein: CASSPGVAGAYEQYF.

The genes are TRBV19 and TRBJ2-7; the D call may be TRBD1 or TRBD2 (5 bases each). Germline V CDR1 and CDR2: LNHDA, SQIVND (reference sequence). The CDR3 has 13 residues. Trimming pared 3 bases from V and 7 bases from J, leaving 13 bases between. The CDR3 bases are TGTGCCAGTAGTATCTTCGGGACGGGGGAGCAGTACTTC. Residues: CASSIFGTGEQYF.

V usage is TRBV10-2 and J usage is TRBJ2-7; D unresolved. The CDR3 is 11 amino acids. Germline V CDR1 and CDR2: WSHSY, SAAADI. V was cut by 9 bases and J by 3 bases, with 9 bases left in between. CDR3 DNA: TGCGCCAGTACGAAAGGCTACGAGCAGTACTTC. Amino acid sequence: CASTKGYEQYF.

This chain links TRBV2 with TRBJ1-1, with D unclear. The CDR3 is made up of 14 amino acids. V was shortened by 1 base and J by 0 bases, with 6 bases between the two germline ends. Germline V CDR1 and CDR2: SNHLY, FYNNEI. The chain's CDR3 is CASSEGPMNTEAFF. The CDR3 DNA follows: TGTGCCAGCAGTGAAGGTCCTATGAACACTGAAGCTTTCTTT.

The V call is TRBV6-2 or TRBV6-3, the J call TRBJ2-7; no clear D. Per the germline V gene, CDR1 is MNHEY and CDR2 is SVGEGT. This CDR3 contains 13 residues. Deletions cut 2 bases from V and 7 bases from J, with 12 bases between. The CDR3 region has the DNA TGTGCCAGCAGTTACGGCGCCCTGAGAGAGCAGTACGTC. Its protein product is CASSYGALREQYV.

The rearrangement joins TRBV11-2 to TRBJ2-5; possible D gene TRBD1, 6 bases. From germline, CDR1 is SGHAT and CDR2 FQNNGV. V was pared by 2 bases and J by 3 bases, with 19 bases between. The CDR3 extends over 17 amino acids. CDR3 coding DNA: TGTGCCAGCAGCTTAACATACGCCCGGACAGAAAAAGAGACCCAGTACTTC. It codes for CASSLTYARTEKETQYF.

The chain is built from TRBV3-1 and TRBJ2-3; D gene unclear. Trimming shortened V by 3 bases and J by 6 bases, and 10 bases separated the two germline ends. Germline CDR1 reads LGHDT; CDR2 reads YNNKEL (reference sequence). This CDR3 is 13 amino acids long. CDR3 bases: TGTGCCAGCAGCCACCTACTCAGGGATACGCAGTATTTT. It specifies CASSHLLRDTQYF.

The gene calls are TRBV20-1 and TRBJ2-7; perhaps D is TRBD1 or TRBD2 (5 bases each). Trimming pared 5 bases from V and 4 bases from J, leaving 18 bases between. Germline assignment: CDR1 DFQATT and CDR2 SNEGSKA (reference sequence). CDR3 size: 14 residues. CDR3 protein: CSADDDWGGYEQYF. The CDR3 DNA reads TGCAGTGCTGATGACGACTGGGGCGGGTACGAGCAGTACTTC.

The chain joins TRBV2 to TRBJ2-5; D unresolved. The CDR3 extends over 14 amino acids. The ends were cut back, 10 bases at V and 1 base at J, with 16 bases in the middle. Germline assignment: CDR1 SNHLY and CDR2 FYNNEI. The CDR3 spells CATQLPAAQETQYF. Here the CDR3 DNA reads TGTGCCACCCAACTCCCGGCGGCCCAAGAGACCCAGTACTTC.

This clonotype was seen just once. V usage is TRBV7-8 and J usage is TRBJ2-7; D uncertain. With 5 bases removed from V and 5 bases from J, the gap between germline ends came to 16 bases. The germline V gene has CDR1 SGHVS and CDR2 FQNEAQ. The CDR3 covers 14 residues. The CDR3 region is CASSVSGGRDEQYF. CDR3 bases: TGTGCCAGCAGCGTATCAGGCGGAAGGGACGAGCAGTACTTC.

This sequence joins TRBV9 and TRBJ2-7; 7 positions agree with TRBD2. Looked up from germline, CDR1 is SGDLS and CDR2 is YYNGEE. V lost 7 bases and J lost 3; bases outside the gene matches: 4. The CDR3 covers 12 residues. The CDR3 coding sequence is TGTGCCAGCGAAGGGAGGGTCTACGAGCAGTACTTC. It codes for CASEGRVYEQYF.

This chain uses TRBV15 with TRBJ1-4; maybe TRBD1 (5 bases). The germline V and J ends were trimmed by 8 bases and 8 bases, with 18 bases remaining between them. The CDR3 loop spans 14 amino acids. CDR1 LNHNV and CDR2 YYDKDF come from the germline V gene (reference sequence). The CDR3 is CATSYGTADEKLFF. The DNA for the CDR3 is TGTGCCACCTCATACGGGACCGCCGACGAAAAACTGTTTTTT. Based on the CDR3 plus reference TRBV15 and TRBJ1-4, the full variable domain is DAMVIQNPRYQVTQFGKPVTLSCSQTLNHNVMYWYQQKSSQAPKLLFHYYDKDFNNEADTPDNFQSRRPNTSFCFLDIRSPGLGDTAMYLCATSYGTADEKLFFGSGTQLSVL.